This T cell receptor beta chain is from a study of T cell clonotyping in hematopoietic cell transplantation. Overall study results and limits: Without cell sorting, CD4 versus CD8 contributions remain unresolved. At the given depth, recipient repertoires were over 97% de novo clonotypes. Pathologically expanded recipient clonotypes increased progressively from day 30 to day 180 as diversity fell. Broader posttransplant TCR repertoire diversity was predicted by graft donor and pretransplant recipient Inverse Simpson Index values.

Comment on this clone: Its specificity is not known.

Profiled with immunoSEQ multiplex PCR; TCRdb holds only in-frame clones, not every one. Of under 45,000 clones in the sample, 75% to 90% were seen once. In germline, CDR1 is MGHRA, CDR2 YSYEKL. Trimming cost V 1 base and J 8 bases, with 17 bases left between them. This CDR3 comprises 16 residues. Sequencing used peripheral blood mononuclear cells. The TCR comes from a woman aged 40 to 55 in good health. Some clones in this sample may be carry-over from other donors' samples. The gene calls are TRBV4-1 and TRBJ1-4; D may be TRBD1 (6 bases). The CDR3 sequence: CASSQGHGGREEKLFF. Here the CDR3 DNA reads TGCGCCAGCAGCCAAGGCCACGGGGGGCGAGAGGAAAAACTGTTTTTT.